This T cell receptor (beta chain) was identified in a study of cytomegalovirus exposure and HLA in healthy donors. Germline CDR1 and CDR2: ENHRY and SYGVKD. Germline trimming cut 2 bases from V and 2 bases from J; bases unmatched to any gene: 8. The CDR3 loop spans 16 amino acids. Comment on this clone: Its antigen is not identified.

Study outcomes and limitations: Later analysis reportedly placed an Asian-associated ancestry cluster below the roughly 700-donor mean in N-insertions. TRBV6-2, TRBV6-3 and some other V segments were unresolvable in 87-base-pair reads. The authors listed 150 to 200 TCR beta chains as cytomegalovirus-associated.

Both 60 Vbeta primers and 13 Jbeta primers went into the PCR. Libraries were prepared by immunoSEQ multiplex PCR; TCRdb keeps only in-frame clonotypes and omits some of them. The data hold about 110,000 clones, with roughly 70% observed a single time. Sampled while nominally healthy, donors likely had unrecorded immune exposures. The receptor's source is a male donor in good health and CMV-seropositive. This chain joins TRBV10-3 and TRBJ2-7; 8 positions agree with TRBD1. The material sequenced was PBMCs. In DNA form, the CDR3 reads TGTGCCATCAGTGAGACCCCAGGGGGCACTCCCTACGAGCAGTACTTC. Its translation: CAISETPGGTPYEQYF.